This entry features one TCR beta chain sequence. Its antigen is still unknown. The authors amplified TCR beta CDR3 regions, and they did so from RNA transcripts for repertoire sequencing. An opening RT-PCR round employed HTBI primers and preceded a second-round multiplex PCR. Using its own MiXCR run on the multiplex PCR reads, TCRdb lists one record per CDR3 protein. Here the sample spans roughly 350,000 distinct CDR3 sequences, about a sixth being singletons. There are 16 residues in the CDR3. The germline CDR1 and CDR2 sequences are SGHTA and FQGTGA. The V end lost 0 bases, the J end lost 4 bases, and 13 bases lay between the germline ends. The data stem from a study of Graves' ophthalmopathy and Graves' hyperthyroidism. Thyroid ultrasound, orbital computed tomography, TRAb, serum thyroxine and clinical symptoms formed the basis of diagnosis. General study results and limits: Among expanded thyroid clonotypes above 0.001 frequency, most also occurred in blood. A classifier, a 13-signature model, separated ophthalmopathy from stable hyperthyroidism with 85% to 90% sensitivity and roughly 80% specificity.

The receptor was isolated from an adult woman with stable Graves' hyperthyroidism. The chain employs TRBV7-3 and TRBJ2-1; TRBD2 might be the D (5 bases). The source material was peripheral blood. CDR3 protein: CASSLTSSGRYNEQFF. CDR3 DNA sequence: TGTGCCAGCAGCTTAACGTCCAGCGGACGTTACAATGAGCAGTTCTTC.